Following are 10 T cell receptor beta chains from one sample sequenced in a study of blood T cell repertoires in COVID-19. Repertoires were generated with immunoSEQ multiplex PCR, while TCRdb's copy carries only in-frame clones and drops some. Among 200,000 or so clones listed, about four fifths were seen once. The sequencing input was peripheral blood. These receptor sequences come from a woman aged 55 to 70 with acute or convalescent COVID-19.

The CDR3 loop reads CASSAPSTGRNTEAFF. CDR3 DNA sequence: TGTGCCAGCAGCGCCCCCTCGACAGGGAGGAACACTGAAGCTTTCTTT. This sequence joins TRBV7-9 and TRBJ1-1, with 7 bases that match TRBD1. Germline trimming cut 5 bases from V and 1 base from J; bases unmatched to any gene: 10. This CDR3 is built from 16 residues. Germline V gene sequence: CDR1 SEHNR, CDR2 FQNEAQ (reference sequence).

The chain employs TRBV6-2 or TRBV6-3 and TRBJ2-1, with 10 bases identical to TRBD2. Germline CDR1 MNHEY, CDR2 SVGEGT. Trimming at V came to 5 bases and at J to 7 bases, leaving 20 bases not matched to a gene. The length of the CDR3 is 19 residues. The CDR3 bases are TGTGCCAGCAGTAAATCTAGCGGGGGCCCCTCGGGGTTGGGGAATGAGCAGTTCTTC. Residues: CASSKSSGGPSGLGNEQFF.

In the case of this clone: An end of the junction does not agree with germline; a read error may underlie this. The chain couples TRBV19 to TRBJ1-1; perhaps TRBD1 as D (6 bases). This CDR3 spans 12 amino acids. Germline V lookup: CDR1 LNHDA, CDR2 SQIVND (reference sequence). In DNA, the CDR3 is TGTGCCAGTAAAAGGGGGAACAATGAAGCTTTCTTT. Translating it yields CASKRGNNEAFF.

The chain combines TRBV5-6 with TRBJ1-2, with D maybe TRBD1 (6 bases). V lost 2 bases to trimming and J lost 4 bases, with 6 bases between them. Germline CDR1 and CDR2: SGHDT and YYEEEE. The CDR3 has 12 residues. The CDR3 DNA reads as TGTGCCAGCAGCTTAGGGGGCTATGGCTACACCTTC. Translated: CASSLGGYGYTF.

The V call is TRBV29-1, the J call TRBJ2-1; 9 positions agree with TRBD1. Germline lookup yields CDR1 SQVTM and CDR2 ANQGSEA. V was pared by 7 bases and J by 5 bases, with 9 bases of the junction left unmatched. This CDR3 is 14 amino acids long. CDR3 nucleotide sequence: TGCAGCGGGACCGGGACAGGGCGAAACAATGAGCAGTTCTTC. It translates to CSGTGTGRNNEQFF.

V and J are TRBV7-8 and TRBJ2-1; D is possibly TRBD1 (5 bases). V dropped 4 bases and J dropped 4 bases, with 8 bases sitting between them. The CDR3 has 13 amino acids. Germline CDR1 is SGHVS and CDR2 is FQNEAQ. The CDR3 loop reads CASSWGRYNEQFF. The DNA of the CDR3 is TGTGCCAGCAGCTGGGGCAGATACAATGAGCAGTTCTTC.

CDR3: CASRTQGTDTQYF. CDR3 DNA: TGTGCCAGCCGGACACAGGGGACAGATACGCAGTATTTT. The chain has TRBV12-3 or TRBV12-4 and TRBJ2-3, with TRBD1 matching over 7 bases. The CDR3 spans 13 residues. The J segment lost 3 bases and the V segment lost 8 bases, leaving 5 bases of the junction unmatched.

The chain uses TRBV5-1 and TRBJ1-1; D unresolved. The CDR3 length is 14 residues. CDR1 is SGHRS, CDR2 YFSETQ, per germline. With 1 base removed from V and 2 bases from J, the gap between germline ends came to 9 bases. The CDR3 is CASSLLYSNTEAFF. In DNA, the CDR3 is TGCGCCAGCAGCTTGTTGTACAGCAACACTGAAGCTTTCTTT.

The chain recombines TRBV19 with TRBJ2-5; 7 bases align to TRBD2. Germline V gene data show CDR1 as LNHDA and CDR2 as SQIVND (reference sequence). V was pared by 5 bases and J by 4 bases, with 4 bases of the junction left unmatched. The CDR3 totals 13 residues. As DNA, the CDR3 is TGTGCCAGTAGTCCGACTAGCTTAGAGACCCAGTACTTC. It translates to CASSPTSLETQYF.

The J gene is TRBJ2-3, the V gene TRBV9, with D possibly TRBD2 on 5 matching bases. The CDR3 sequence is 15 residues long. Trimming took 1 base from V and 5 from J, leaving 14 bases between them. Germline V gives CDR1 SGDLS, CDR2 YYNGEE. The CDR3 region has the DNA TGTGCCAGCAGCGTACGTGGCCTCAGCGGAGATACGCAGTATTTT. Translating gives CASSVRGLSGDTQYF. The variable domain in full, completed from reference TRBV9 and TRBJ2-3, reads DSGVTQTPKHLITATGQRVTLRCSPRSGDLSVYWYQQSLDQGLQFLIQYYNGEERAKGNILERFSAQQFPDLHSELNLSSLELGDSALYFCASSVRGLSGDTQYFGPGTRLTVL.